The entry that follows covers one T cell receptor (beta chain) sequence. The data are from a study of blood T cell repertoires in COVID-19. Background on the study: Both acute and convalescent COVID-19 samples were obtained from the United States, Italy and Spain. Nucleic acid was either cDNA or gDNA, and it came from T cells, B-cell-depleted T cells, or PBMCs.

TCRdb keeps only in-frame clones here, not all; method: immunoSEQ multiplex PCR. The profile shows about 410,000 clones, about 92% of them singletons. Participants were aged about 18 to 90 years, lived in 25 or so US areas, and enrolled virtually. Germline-derived CDR1 and CDR2 are SGHRS and YFSETQ. This CDR3 spans 15 amino acids. Trimming left V 4 bases short and J 0 bases short, with 11 bases between. This chain connects TRBV5-1 to TRBJ1-5, with D possibly being TRBD1 (5 bases). Source material: PBMCs or T cells enriched from blood (not recorded which). This sequence originates from a man between 18 and 35 years old who had recovered from COVID-19. The CDR3 sequence is CASSPTGDSNQPQHF. CDR3 DNA: TGCGCCAGCAGCCCAACGGGGGATAGCAATCAGCCCCAGCATTTT.